This T cell receptor (beta chain) came from a study of T-cell reconstitution after alpha-beta-depleted transplantation in children (dated by TCRdb to 2016 to 2017). Describing the broader study: Using TCR repertoire profiling, the study quantitatively followed how T-cell immune reconstitution unfolded in children after TCRalphabeta/CD19-depleted allogeneic hematopoietic cell transplantation. Overall results and qualifications from the work: The high TCRbeta diversity at day 60 in some patients was ascribed to recipient T cells and intrathymic progenitors that had survived conditioning. Apparently early alphabetaT-cell count recovery about two months after transplant reportedly relied on only several hundred rapidly expanded clones derived from non-depleted graft cells. Hyperexpanded clone frequencies declined over subsequent months; after one year, T-cell counts and TCRbeta diversity were mostly attributed to newly produced T cells.

Sample treatment or condition, as interpreted from the label and publication: allogeneic hematopoietic cell transplantation with graft depleted of TCRalphabeta T cells and CD19 B cells. The transplant recipients were children given TCRalphabeta/CD19-depleted allogeneic hematopoietic cell grafts. Library prep was done by PCR. The instrument given in TCRdb is Illumina HiSeq 2500. TCR library preparation used molecular barcoding, with unique molecular identifiers applied to normalize quantification of the TCRbeta repertoire. TCRdb trimmed public reads at Q25 via fastp, called clones via MiXCR and kept in-frame beta chains. Rows with one shared CDR3 protein collapse into an entry with the most common genes and DNA. In this sample the table shows 780,000 or so distinct CDR3 sequences, 16% of which occur a single time. The ten largest clones add up to approximately 5% of the sample. This clonotype has more than one count but fewer than ten. No antigen is known for it. Per-base qualities were not stored, and no clone one base away is much larger.

From its cysteine to its phenylalanine, the CDR3 spans 16 amino acids. The kept DNA is CDR3 alone, 48 bases in frame from the first base. V is clipped by 1 base and J by 0 bases, and the sequence between their germline boundaries is 10 bases long. Sequences LNHNV (CDR1) and YYDKDF (CDR2) are obtained from the germline V gene (reference sequence). The source was PBMCs, mostly from graft donor cells, collected 360 days after TCRalphabeta/CD19-depleted stem cell transplant. The source of this sequence is a male patient aged 10 to 17 who had a stem cell transplant for acute lymphoblastic leukemia, so the T cells may come from the graft donor. The chain uses TRBV15 and TRBJ2-1, with the D gene too uncertain to name. The bases read TGTGCCACCAGCAGAGGAGGCGGAAGCTCCTACAATGAGCAGTTCTTC. This sequence encodes CATSRGGGSSYNEQFF.